This T cell receptor (beta chain) was sequenced for a study of blood T cell repertoires in COVID-19. CDR1 and CDR2 (germline): MNHNY, SVGAGI (reference sequence). The junction had 7 bases not matched to a gene; V was cut back by 5 bases and J by 1 base. The CDR3 loop spans 15 amino acids. Using immunoSEQ multiplex PCR, the repertoire was profiled, and TCRdb retains in-frame clones only, with some absent. The sample records about 130,000 clones, over 60% being singletons. The clonotype comes from a woman aged 65 to 85 with acute or convalescent COVID-19. Sequencing was carried out using peripheral blood. The chain has TRBV6-6 and TRBJ2-7; 8 bases match TRBD2. CDR3 in amino acids: CASSPELAGSYEQYF. In nucleotides, the CDR3 is TGTGCCAGCAGTCCCGAGTTAGCGGGGTCCTACGAGCAGTACTTC.